This entry lists 4 T cell receptor beta chains sequenced from one sample in a study of post-analysis software for immune sequencing data. Points from the study as a whole: Roughly 5 TRBV segments, TRBV5-6, TRBV5-1 and TRBV20-1 among them, were found more frequent in patients than controls.

Unique molecular identifiers were built into the TCR beta cDNA libraries. One entry per CDR3 protein results from TCRdb running MiXCR on the PCR reads. Here the sample spans 450,000 to 650,000 distinct CDR3 sequences, roughly 40% being singletons. No antigen is known for these receptors. The sequencing input was blood. The source of these receptors is a girl aged 10 to 17 with multiple sclerosis.

The chain joins TRBV7-9 to TRBJ2-3; the D gene could be TRBD1 or TRBD2 (5 bases each). The V and J ends lost 9 bases and 6 bases respectively, with 25 bases between them. In germline, CDR1 is SEHNR, CDR2 FQNEAQ (reference sequence). The CDR3 consists of 16 residues. CDR3 sequence reads: CARSPWDARTGDTQYF. For the CDR3, the DNA is TGTGCCAGGAGCCCTTGGGACGCCCGGACGGGGGATACGCAGTATTTT.

The chain combines TRBV10-1 with TRBJ2-7; D not resolved. The last part of the DNA fits TRBJ2-5 better; the J call may be wrong. Germline V CDR1 and CDR2: WNHNN, SYGVQD (reference sequence). This CDR3 is built from 14 residues. The CDR3 sequence: CASSDPSLGKTQYF. For the CDR3, the DNA is TGCGCCAGCAGTGATCCGAGTTTAGGGAAGACCCAGTACTTC.

V usage is TRBV24-1 and J usage is TRBJ2-3, with D possibly TRBD2 on 6 matching bases. Germline values: CDR1 KGHDR, CDR2 SFDVKD. The V end lost 2 bases, the J end lost 3 bases, and 8 bases lay between the germline ends. CDR3 length: 14 residues. In nucleotides, the CDR3 is TGTGCCACCAGTGATTACGGGAGTACAGATACGCAGTATTTT. This translates into CATSDYGSTDTQYF.

The J gene is TRBJ2-7, the V gene TRBV12-3 or TRBV12-4; the D gene is possibly TRBD1 (7 bases). V lost 3 bases to trimming and J lost 3 bases, with 15 bases between them. This CDR3 has 15 amino acids. The chain's CDR3 is CASSFQGGLFYEQYF. As DNA, the CDR3 is TGTGCCAGCAGTTTCCAGGGGGGCCTCTTCTACGAGCAGTACTTC.